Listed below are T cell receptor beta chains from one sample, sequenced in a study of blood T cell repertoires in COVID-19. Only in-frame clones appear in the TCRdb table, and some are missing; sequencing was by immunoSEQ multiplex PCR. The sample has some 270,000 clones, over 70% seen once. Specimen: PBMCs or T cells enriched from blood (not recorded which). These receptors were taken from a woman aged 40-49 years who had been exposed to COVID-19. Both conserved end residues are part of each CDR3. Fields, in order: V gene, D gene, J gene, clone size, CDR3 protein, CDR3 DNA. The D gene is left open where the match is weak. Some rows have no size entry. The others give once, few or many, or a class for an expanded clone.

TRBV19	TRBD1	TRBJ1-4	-	CASSMTGSRRTEKLFF	TGTGCCAGTAGTATGACAGGGTCTAGGAGGACTGAAAAACTGTTTTTT
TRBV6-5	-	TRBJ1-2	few	CASSYSNPGVDGYTF	TGTGCCAGCAGTTACTCGAATCCGGGAGTGGATGGCTACACCTTC
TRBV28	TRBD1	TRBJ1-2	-	CASRRQGTNYGYTF	TGTGCCAGCCGACGACAGGGGACTAACTATGGCTACACCTTC
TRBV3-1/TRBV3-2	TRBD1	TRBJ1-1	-	CASSRTGKNTEAFF	TGTGCCAGCAGCCGGACAGGGAAGAACACTGAAGCTTTCTTT
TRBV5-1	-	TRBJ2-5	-	CASSLAPGGGQETQYF	TGCGCCAGCAGCTTGGCCCCCGGGGGAGGCCAAGAGACCCAGTACTTC
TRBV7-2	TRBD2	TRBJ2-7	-	CASSTSGGNYEQYF	TGTGCCAGCAGCACTAGCGGGGGGAACTACGAGCAGTACTTC
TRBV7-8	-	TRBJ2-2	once	CAARAAPLAGELFF	TGTGCCGCGCGGGCCGCACCCCTTGCCGGGGAGCTGTTTTTT
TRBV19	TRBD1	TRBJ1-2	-	CASSPRPGTDIYGYTF	TGTGCCAGTAGTCCGCGACCCGGGACAGATATCTATGGCTACACCTTC
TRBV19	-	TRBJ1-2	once	CASTRQRQGYGYTF	TGTGCCAGTACTCGACAGCGCCAAGGGTATGGCTACACCTTC
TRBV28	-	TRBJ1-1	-	CASSLWRNEAFF	TGTGCCAGCAGCTTATGGCGCAATGAAGCTTTCTTT
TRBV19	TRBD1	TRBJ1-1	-	CASRGQHMNTEAFF	TGTGCCAGTCGGGGACAGCACATGAACACTGAAGCTTTCTTT
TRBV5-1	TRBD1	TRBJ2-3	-	CASSGWTGAADTQYF	TGCGCCAGCAGCGGCTGGACAGGGGCGGCAGATACGCAGTATTTT